This TCR beta chain was recorded in a study of identical twins. Whole-study findings and limits: Abundant beta clonotypes from cord blood had fewer insertions, unlike memory repertoires, which showed none. Twins shared out-of-frame alpha sequences with excess low generation probability.

Template switching added a universal primer site; cDNA carried unique molecular identifiers. A single record per CDR3 protein comes from TCRdb applying MiXCR to the 5' RACE reads. The repertoire holds a few hundred thousand distinct CDR3 sequences, 12% seen once, with approximately 4% in the top ten. Comments on this clonotype: Its target is not known.

The CDR3 is 17 amino acids. The V gene lost 4 bases and the J gene lost 7 bases, with 23 bases spanning the gap. Germline CDR1 and CDR2: SGHTA and FQGNSA. This sample also belongs to another study, concerning yellow fever vaccine responses in identical twins.

The clonotype was recovered from a woman aged 18-29 years in good health. The V and J genes are TRBV7-2 and TRBJ2-1; a possible D gene is TRBD2 (7 bases). The sample consisted of memory (CD45RO+) T cells sorted from blood. As DNA, the CDR3 is TGTGCCAGCAGCTCCCCATTGGGTGGGGGGGCTAGAAATGAGCAGTTCTTC. The encoded protein is CASSSPLGGGARNEQFF.